The 9 T cell receptor beta chains presented below share a single source sample, sequenced in a study of cytomegalovirus exposure and HLA in healthy donors. PCR primers comprised 60 Vbeta and 13 Jbeta primers. TCRdb's table, derived via immunoSEQ multiplex PCR, lists solely in-frame clones and lacks some. The profile shows about 120,000 clones, 6.5% to 9.5% of them singletons. Specimen: PBMCs. The source of these receptors is a woman aged 35 to 49 in good health and CMV-seropositive.

The table lists this clone with a few counts. CDR3 residues: CASSSVDRGLQPQHF. The CDR3 nucleotides are TGTGCCAGTTCCTCCGTGGACAGGGGGCTTCAGCCCCAGCATTTT. J is TRBJ1-5 and V is TRBV19, with TRBD1 matching 11 bases. Per the germline V gene, CDR1 is LNHDA and CDR2 is SQIVND (reference sequence). Germline trimming cut 8 bases from V and 6 bases from J; bases unmatched to any gene: 9. The CDR3 consists of 15 residues.

CDR3 sequence (DNA): TGTGCCAGCAGCTTTGGGACAGACAATGAGCAGTTCTTC. Protein sequence: CASSFGTDNEQFF. The chain recombines TRBV5-5 with TRBJ2-1; TRBD1 aligns across 7 bases. J lost 5 bases, V lost 2 bases, and 1 base had no gene match. The CDR3 is made up of 13 amino acids. CDR1 and CDR2 from the germline V gene are SGHKS and YYEKEE (reference sequence).

CDR3 sequence (DNA): TGTGCCAGCAGCCCCTCGCGGGGCAATGAGCAGTTCTTC. Its protein is CASSPSRGNEQFF. The genes are TRBV6-4 and TRBJ2-1, with D tentatively TRBD2 (6 bases). This CDR3 has 13 amino acids. Germline CDR1 is MRHNA and CDR2 is SNTAGT. The V end lost 6 bases, the J end lost 6 bases, and 12 bases lay between the germline ends.

This clone was seen a handful of times. The chain is built from TRBV7-9 and TRBJ1-1, with D possibly being TRBD1 (5 bases). There are 12 residues in the CDR3. Germline CDR1 reads SEHNR; CDR2 reads FQNEAQ (reference sequence). V was pared by 5 bases and J by 6 bases, with 10 bases between. The CDR3 DNA reads as TGTGCCAGCAGCACCCAGGGTGCTGAAGCTTTCTTT. Encoded protein: CASSTQGAEAFF.

This clone was seen more than once but under ten times. Here the CDR3 DNA reads TGTGCCAGCCGGATCGACGGGAATAACTATGGCTACACCTTC. It is translated as CASRIDGNNYGYTF. The J gene is TRBJ1-2, the V gene TRBV6-4; D is unresolved. CDR3 length: 14 residues. Trimming pared 8 bases from V and 1 base from J, leaving 14 bases between. In germline, CDR1 is MRHNA, CDR2 SNTAGT.

As to this clone: The same CDR3 is also encoded by other DNA sequences in this sample. The chain is built from TRBV10-3 and TRBJ1-1, with D unresolved. V lost 4 bases, J lost 2 bases, and 14 bases lay in between. The CDR3 contains 15 residues. Germline loops: CDR1 ENHRY, CDR2 SYGVKD. The CDR3 region has the DNA TGTGCCATCAGTGTGTCAGGAAGAGGAAACACTGAAGCTTTCTTT. Translation: CAISVSGRGNTEAFF.

This clone was observed a few times. The J gene is TRBJ2-5, the V gene TRBV5-6; TRBD1 aligns across 7 bases. The tail of the sequence fits TRBJ2-7 better, so the J call may be wrong. The CDR3 is made up of 13 amino acids. Germline V CDR1 and CDR2: SGHDT, YYEEEE. The CDR3 sequence: CASSLGTVYEQYF. The DNA of the CDR3 is TGTGCCAGCAGCCTTGGGACAGTCTACGAGCAGTACTTC.

The chain carries TRBV7-9 and TRBJ1-1; D unresolved. V shed 2 bases and J shed 10 bases, with 14 bases lying between them. Looked up from germline, CDR1 is SEHNR and CDR2 is FQNEAQ (reference sequence). The CDR3 loop spans 13 amino acids. CDR3 loop: CASSLLGESRAFF. The CDR3 DNA is TGTGCCAGCAGCTTACTTGGAGAAAGTAGAGCTTTCTTT.

The sample holds a few counts of this clone. V and J are TRBV28 and TRBJ1-1; a weak D match, TRBD1 (5 bases). CDR1 MDHEN and CDR2 SYDVKM come from the germline V gene. The CDR3 has 13 amino acids. Deletions cut 1 base from V and 10 bases from J, with 13 bases between. CDR3 amino acids: CASSLSRKGRAFF. The DNA for the CDR3 is TGTGCCAGCAGTTTATCCCGTAAGGGGCGAGCTTTCTTT.